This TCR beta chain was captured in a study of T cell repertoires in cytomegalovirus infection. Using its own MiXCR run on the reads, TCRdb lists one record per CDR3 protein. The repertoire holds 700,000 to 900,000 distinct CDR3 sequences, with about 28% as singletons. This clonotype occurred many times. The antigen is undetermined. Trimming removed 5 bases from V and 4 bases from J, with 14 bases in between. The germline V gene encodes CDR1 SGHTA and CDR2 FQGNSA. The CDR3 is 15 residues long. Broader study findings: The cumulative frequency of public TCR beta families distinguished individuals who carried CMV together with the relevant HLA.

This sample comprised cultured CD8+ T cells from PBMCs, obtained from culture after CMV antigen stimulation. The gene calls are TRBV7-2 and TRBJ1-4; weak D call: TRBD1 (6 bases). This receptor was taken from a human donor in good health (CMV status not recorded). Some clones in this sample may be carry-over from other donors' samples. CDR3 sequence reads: CASSRGGLGNEKLFF. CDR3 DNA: TGTGCCAGCAGCCGAGGGGGGCTCGGTAATGAAAAACTGTTTTTT. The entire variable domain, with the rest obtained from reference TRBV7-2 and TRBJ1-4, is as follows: GAGVSQSPSNKVTEKGKDVELRCDPISGHTALYWYRQSLGQGLEFLIYFQGNSAPDKSGLPSDRFSAERTGGSVSTLTIQRTQQEDSAVYLCASSRGGLGNEKLFFGSGTQLSVL.